Below are 6 T cell receptor beta chains sequenced from a single sample in a study of blood T cell repertoires in COVID-19. Method: immunoSEQ multiplex PCR; TCRdb's copy keeps in-frame clones and lacks some. The sample includes 200,000 to 250,000 clones, roughly 80% of them seen just once. The sequenced sample consisted of PBMCs or T cells enriched from blood (not recorded which). All receptors come from a man aged 60-69 years who had recovered from COVID-19.

This chain joins TRBV18 and TRBJ1-3, with TRBD1 matching over 7 bases. The CDR3 is 16 amino acids. Germline CDR1 reads KGHSH; CDR2 reads LQKENI. With 2 bases clipped from V and 0 bases from J, the junction kept 4 bases outside the gene matches. The CDR3 spells CASSPGTADSGNTIYF. As DNA, the CDR3 is TGTGCCAGCTCACCAGGGACAGCCGACTCTGGAAACACCATATATTTT.

The V and J genes are TRBV7-8 and TRBJ2-5; 8 nucleotides align to TRBD2. The CDR3 length is 15 residues. Trimming removed 1 base from V and 4 bases from J; junction bases left unmatched: 5. Germline assignment: CDR1 SGHVS and CDR2 FQNEAQ. For the CDR3, the DNA is TGTGCCAGCAGCTTAGATCCGGGGGGGGGAGAGACCCAGTACTTC. Protein product: CASSLDPGGGETQYF.

The CDR3 spells CASSYSRDTEAFF. The CDR3 nucleotides are TGTGCCAGCAGTTACAGCAGGGATACTGAAGCTTTCTTT. This chain connects TRBV6-6 to TRBJ1-1; TRBD1 might be the D (5 bases). Germline loops: CDR1 MNHNY, CDR2 SVGAGI (reference sequence). This CDR3 spans 13 amino acids. Trimming removed 2 bases at V and 5 bases at J, with 9 bases between.

This chain's CDR3 is CASSQDSGTGASYGYTF. DNA for the CDR3: TGTGCCAGCAGCCAGGACTCTGGGACAGGGGCGTCCTATGGCTACACCTTC. V is TRBV7-2 and J is TRBJ1-2; 10 bases are shared with TRBD1. Germline V lookup: CDR1 SGHTA, CDR2 FQGNSA. The ends lost 5 bases at V and 4 bases at J; junction bases unmatched: 13. This CDR3 has 17 residues.

The chain joins TRBV5-5 to TRBJ1-4; maybe TRBD1 (6 bases). V was shortened by 3 bases and J by 4 bases, with 13 bases between the two germline ends. CDR1 is SGHKS, CDR2 YYEKEE, per germline (reference sequence). The CDR3 contains 15 residues. CDR3 sequence: CASSSPGQDNEKLFF. CDR3 sequence (DNA): TGTGCCAGCAGCTCCCCGGGACAAGATAATGAAAAACTGTTTTTT.

The chain is built from TRBV7-3 and TRBJ2-2; D not resolved. Deletions cut 5 bases from V and 2 bases from J, with 6 bases between. The germline gives CDR1 SGHTA, CDR2 FQGTGA. CDR3 size: 13 residues. The CDR3 sequence: CASSPSNTGELFF. The CDR3 DNA reads TGTGCCAGCAGCCCAAGCAACACCGGGGAGCTGTTTTTT.